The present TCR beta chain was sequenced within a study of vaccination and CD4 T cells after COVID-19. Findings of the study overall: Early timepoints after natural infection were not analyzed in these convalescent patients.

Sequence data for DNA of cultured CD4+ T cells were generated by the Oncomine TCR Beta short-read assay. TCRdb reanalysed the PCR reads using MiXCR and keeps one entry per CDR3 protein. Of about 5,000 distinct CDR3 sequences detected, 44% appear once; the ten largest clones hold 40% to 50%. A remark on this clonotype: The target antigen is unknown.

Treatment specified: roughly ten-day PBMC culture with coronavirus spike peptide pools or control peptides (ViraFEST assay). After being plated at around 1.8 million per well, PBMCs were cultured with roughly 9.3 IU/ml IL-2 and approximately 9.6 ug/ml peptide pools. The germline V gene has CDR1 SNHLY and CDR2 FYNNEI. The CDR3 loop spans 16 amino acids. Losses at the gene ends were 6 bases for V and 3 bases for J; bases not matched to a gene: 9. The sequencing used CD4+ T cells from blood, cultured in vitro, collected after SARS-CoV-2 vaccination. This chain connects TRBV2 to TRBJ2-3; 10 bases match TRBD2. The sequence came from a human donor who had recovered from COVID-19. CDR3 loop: CASSSSLAGWTDTQYF. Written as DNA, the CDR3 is TGTGCCAGCAGCTCTTCACTAGCGGGGTGGACAGATACGCAGTATTTT.